Listed here are 15 T cell receptor beta chains from one sample, sequenced in a study of Graves' ophthalmopathy and Graves' hyperthyroidism (dated by TCRdb to the late 2010s). The sample was run on an Illumina HiSeq 2000. TCR beta CDR3 regions were amplified from RNA transcripts for repertoire sequencing. A first-round RT-PCR used HTBI primers with the Qiagen OneStep RT-PCR kit, followed by a second-round multiplex PCR, size selection and purification. In-frame beta chains were kept once TCRdb had trimmed the public reads at Q25 with fastp and called clones with MiXCR. Each entry is one CDR3 protein sequence, shown with its most common DNA and genes. Present in this sample are 210,000 or so distinct CDR3 sequences, just under 30% of which were seen just once. Of the sample, approximately 8.6% falls within the top ten clones. The sample was peripheral blood. The receptors stem from a man aged 50 to 60 with Graves' ophthalmopathy. Donor details come from another sample of the same person, matched by shared clones.

The chain carries TRBV28 and TRBJ1-6; D uncertain. V was cut by 5 bases and J by 9 bases, with 14 bases left in between. In germline, CDR1 is MDHEN, CDR2 SYDVKM. The CDR3 loop spans 14 amino acids. In DNA, the CDR3 is TGTGCCAGCAGTCCCGACCAGACGATTTCACCCCTCCACTTT. As protein: CASSPDQTISPLHF.

This chain links TRBV29-1 with TRBJ2-7; D may be TRBD1 (6 bases). With 4 bases removed from V and 6 bases from J, the gap between germline ends came to 16 bases. The germline V gene has CDR1 SQVTM and CDR2 ANQGSEA. The CDR3 runs 13 residues. CDR3 DNA: TGCAGCGTTGCTCCCGACAGGCGGATCGAGCAGTACTTC. It encodes CSVAPDRRIEQYF.

This clonotype was seen repeatedly, ten times or more. The V call is TRBV7-3, the J call TRBJ2-5; weak D call: TRBD1 (5 bases). The CDR3 is 17 amino acids. V shed 2 bases and J shed 5 bases, with 21 bases lying between them. Germline CDR1 SGHTA, CDR2 FQGTGA. In DNA form, the CDR3 reads TGTGCCAGCAGCTTAGGGGCTCGCGGACGGGCCCTCGAGACCCAGTACTTC. Its translation: CASSLGARGRALETQYF.

The genes are TRBV6-1 and TRBJ1-1; D remains unclear. Trimming stripped 4 bases from V and 7 bases from J, with 10 bases between. CDR1 and CDR2 from the germline V gene are MNHNS and SASEGT. The CDR3 totals 12 residues. CDR3 in DNA: TGTGCCAGCAGTGCCGCAAGATATGAAGCTTTCTTT. This encodes CASSAARYEAFF.

This clonotype was counted at least ten times. The rearrangement links TRBV12-3 or TRBV12-4 to TRBJ1-5; the D gene is possibly TRBD1 (5 bases). This CDR3 is 18 amino acids long. V was pared by 0 bases and J by 2 bases, with 17 bases between. CDR3 bases: TGTGCCAGCAGTTTAGCGCATGCAGGGATCCAGGGCAATCAGCCCCAGCATTTT. Encoded protein: CASSLAHAGIQGNQPQHF.

The chain couples TRBV29-1 to TRBJ1-1; the D is unclear. CDR1 and CDR2 (germline): SQVTM, ANQGSEA. This CDR3 comprises 12 residues. Trimming stripped 6 bases from V and 3 bases from J, with 11 bases between. The CDR3 sequence: CSVGSQDTEAFF. CDR3 DNA: TGCAGCGTGGGCAGTCAGGACACTGAAGCTTTCTTT.

V is TRBV12-3 or TRBV12-4 and J is TRBJ1-2; TRBD1 aligns across 7 bases. V shed 5 bases, J shed 7 bases, and the junction held 4 bases outside the gene matches. There are 12 residues in the CDR3. The CDR3 loop is CASSPTGTGYTF. The CDR3 DNA reads as TGTGCCAGCAGTCCGACAGGGACTGGCTACACCTTC.

This clonotype was seen only a few times. The chain carries TRBV6-1 and TRBJ1-1; 7 bases are a match to TRBD1. Germline V gives CDR1 MNHNS, CDR2 SASEGT. The CDR3 length is 15 residues. The V gene end was trimmed by 4 bases and the J gene end by 3 bases; junction bases not matched to a gene: 8. CDR3 sequence: CASSATGVADTEAFF. DNA of the CDR3: TGTGCCAGCAGTGCAACAGGGGTAGCGGACACTGAAGCTTTCTTT.

In this sample, this clonotype turned up once. The chain recombines TRBV20-1 with TRBJ2-7; no clear D. V lost 5 bases to trimming and J lost 2 bases, with 10 bases between them. The length of the CDR3 is 12 residues. Germline V CDR1 and CDR2: DFQATT, SNEGSKA (reference sequence). CDR3 in DNA: TGCAGTGCTGCCAAGGCTACCTACGAGCAGTACTTC. It encodes CSAAKATYEQYF.

This rearrangement joins TRBV28 to TRBJ2-7, with 10 bases matching TRBD1. The CDR3 extends over 15 amino acids. The germline CDR1 and CDR2 sequences are MDHEN and SYDVKM. V was clipped by 4 bases and J by 9 bases; unmatched bases: 12. Here the CDR3 reads CASSYSGQGLLGQYF. The CDR3 region has the DNA TGTGCCAGCAGTTACTCGGGACAGGGGTTGTTAGGGCAGTACTTC.

J is TRBJ1-2 and V is TRBV12-3 or TRBV12-4; 8 nucleotides line up with TRBD1. The CDR3 has 14 residues. Trimming at V came to 7 bases and at J to 3 bases, leaving 7 bases not matched to a gene. This CDR3 reads CASIRGQGYYGYTF. CDR3 DNA sequence: TGTGCCAGCATTCGAGGACAGGGTTACTATGGCTACACCTTC.

The rearrangement uses TRBV14 and TRBJ1-2; a possible D gene is TRBD1 (6 bases). The germline V gene encodes CDR1 SGHDN and CDR2 FVKESK. This CDR3 region has 13 residues. V lost 4 bases to trimming and J lost 7 bases, with 13 bases between them. Here the CDR3 reads CASSPQGIRGYTF. In DNA, the CDR3 is TGTGCCAGCAGCCCCCAGGGGATTCGTGGCTACACCTTC.

This clonotype was recorded once. The V and J genes are TRBV6-1 and TRBJ1-2, with D unresolved. Germline CDR1 is MNHNS and CDR2 is SASEGT. Trimming pared 5 bases from V and 3 bases from J, leaving 10 bases between. The CDR3 consists of 13 residues. CDR3 amino acids: CASSPATYYGYTF. As DNA, the CDR3 is TGTGCCAGCAGTCCCGCAACCTACTATGGCTACACCTTC.

This clonotype was counted between two and nine times. This chain connects TRBV6-2 or TRBV6-3 to TRBJ2-7; possible D gene TRBD1, 5 bases. The V and J ends lost 2 bases and 6 bases respectively, with 14 bases between them. CDR1 is MNHEY and CDR2 is SVGEGT in the germline V gene. The CDR3 loop spans 14 amino acids. CDR3 bases: TGTGCCAGCAGTTACCCTGGGCCCCAGGGCGAGCAGTACTTC. This sequence encodes CASSYPGPQGEQYF.

The gene calls are TRBV28 and TRBJ1-1, with D possibly TRBD1 on 5 matching bases. In germline, CDR1 is MDHEN, CDR2 SYDVKM. The CDR3 is 12 amino acids. Written as DNA, the CDR3 is TGTGCTATAGGGACGGTATACACTGAAGCTTTCTTT. Protein sequence: CAIGTVYTEAFF.